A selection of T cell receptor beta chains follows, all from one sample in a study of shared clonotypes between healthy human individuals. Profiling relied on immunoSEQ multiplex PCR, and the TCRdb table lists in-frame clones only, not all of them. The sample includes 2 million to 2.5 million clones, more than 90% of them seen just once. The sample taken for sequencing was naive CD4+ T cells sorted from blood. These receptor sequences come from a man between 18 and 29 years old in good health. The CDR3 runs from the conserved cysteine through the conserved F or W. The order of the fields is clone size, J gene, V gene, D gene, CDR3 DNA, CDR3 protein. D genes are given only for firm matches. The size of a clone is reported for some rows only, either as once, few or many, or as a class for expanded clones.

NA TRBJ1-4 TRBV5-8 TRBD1 TGTGCCAGCAGCTGGCCCCCGGGACAGCATAATGAAAAACTGTTTTTT CASSWPPGQHNEKLFF
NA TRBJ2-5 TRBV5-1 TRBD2 TGCGCCAGCAGCCTCCAACTAGCGGCAGAGACCCAGTACTTC CASSLQLAAETQYF
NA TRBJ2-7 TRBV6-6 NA TGTGCCAGCAGTTACATAGAGGGGGGCTACGAGCAGTACTTC CASSYIEGGYEQYF
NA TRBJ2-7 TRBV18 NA TGTGCCAGCTCACCACCAGGTGCCTACGAGCAGTACTTC CASSPPGAYEQYF
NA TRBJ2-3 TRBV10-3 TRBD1 TGTGCCATCAGCCCGGGACAGAACACAGATACGCAGTATTTT CAISPGQNTDTQYF
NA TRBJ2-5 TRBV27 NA TGTGCCACCCGAGAGACCCAGTACTTC CATRETQYF
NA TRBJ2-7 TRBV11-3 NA TGTGCCAGCAGCTTAGGCAACGAGCAGTACTTC CASSLGNEQYF
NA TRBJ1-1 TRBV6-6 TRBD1 TGTGCCAGCAGCCCCGGGGGACAGGGGAGAGCTTTCTTT CASSPGGQGRAFF
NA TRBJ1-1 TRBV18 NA TGTGCCAGCTCACCGCTTAGCCCGGCAGGCACTGAAGCTTTCTTT CASSPLSPAGTEAFF
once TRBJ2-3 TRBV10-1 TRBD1 TGCGCCAGCAGTGATTGGGGACAGGGGTCCTCAGATACGCAGTATTTT CASSDWGQGSSDTQYF
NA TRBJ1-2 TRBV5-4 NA TGTGCCAGCAGCTTGGGGTGGCAGGGCGGTGGCTACACCTTC CASSLGWQGGGYTF
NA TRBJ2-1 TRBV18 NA TGTGCCAGCTCACCATCCCAGGGGAGGGTGAATGAGCAGTTCTTC CASSPSQGRVNEQFF
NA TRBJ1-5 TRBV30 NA TGTGCCTGGAGAGAGGCAGGGCAAGACCAGCCCCAGCATTTT CAWREAGQDQPQHF
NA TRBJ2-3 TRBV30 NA TGTGCCTGGAGTGTTATAGGGCTCAGCACAGATACGCAGTATTTT CAWSVIGLSTDTQYF
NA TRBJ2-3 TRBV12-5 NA TGTGCTAGTGGTTTGGGTAACCGGGGTAATATAGATACGCAGTATTTT CASGLGNRGNIDTQYF
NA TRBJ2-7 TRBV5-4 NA TGTGCCAGCAGCTCACCGGGGGACACCTACGAGCAGTACTTC CASSSPGDTYEQYF
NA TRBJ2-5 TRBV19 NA TGTGCCAGTAGTATAAAAGGTTCAATGTACCAAGAGACCCAGTACTTC CASSIKGSMYQETQYF
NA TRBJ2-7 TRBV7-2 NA TGTGCCAGCAGCCTCGCAGGGAGCAGTCCTTACGAGCAGTACTTC CASSLAGSSPYEQYF
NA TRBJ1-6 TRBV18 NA TGTGCCAGCTCCCCGCGCGTAAGCGAACCCCTCCACTTT CASSPRVSEPLHF
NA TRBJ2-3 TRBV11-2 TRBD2 TGTGCCAGCAGCGCAACTAGCGGGACATTAGACAGATACGGTACGCAGTATTTT CASSATSGTLDRYGTQYF
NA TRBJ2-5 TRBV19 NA TGTGCCAGTAGTCCGCAACAGGGGAGGTGGGAGACCCAGTACTTC CASSPQQGRWETQYF
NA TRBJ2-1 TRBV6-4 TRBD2 TGTGCCAGCAGCGTAGTAGCGGGAGCACATGAGCAGTTCTTC CASSVVAGAHEQFF
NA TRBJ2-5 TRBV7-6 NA TGTGCCAGCAGCAACCCGGGCCCGACGGGAGAGACCCAGTACTTC CASSNPGPTGETQYF
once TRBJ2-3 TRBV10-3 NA TGTGCCACCGCGGCGGGAAGCACAGATACGCAGTATTTT CATAAGSTDTQYF
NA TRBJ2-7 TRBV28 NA TGTGCCAGCAGTTTCTACAGGTACGAGCAGTACTTC CASSFYRYEQYF
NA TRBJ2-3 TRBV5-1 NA TGCGCCAGCAGCCCCCGAGGCCAAACTAGCACAGATACGCAGTATTTT CASSPRGQTSTDTQYF
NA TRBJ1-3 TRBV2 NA TGTGCCAGCAGTGACGGCGGGAACTCTGGAAACACCATATATTTT CASSDGGNSGNTIYF
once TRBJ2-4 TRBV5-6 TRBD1 TGTGCCAGCAGCTTCTGGACAGGGAGAGACATTCAGTACTTC CASSFWTGRDIQYF
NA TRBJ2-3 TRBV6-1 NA TGTGCCAGCAGAACGGGACTTTCCGGGACAGATACGCAGTATTTT CASRTGLSGTDTQYF
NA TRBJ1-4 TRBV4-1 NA TGCGCCAGCAGCCATAGGGGGGAGGTAACTAATGAAAAACTGTTTTTT CASSHRGEVTNEKLFF
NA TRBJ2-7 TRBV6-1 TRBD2 TGTGCCAGCAGTGAATGGACTAGCGGCAGCTCCTACGAGCAGTACTTC CASSEWTSGSSYEQYF
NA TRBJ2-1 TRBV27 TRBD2 TGTGCCAGCAGTCCGATACTAGCGGGGGGGATCTCCTACAATGAGCAGTTCTTC CASSPILAGGISYNEQFF
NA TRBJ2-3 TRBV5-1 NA TGCGCCAGCAGCTTGAACGGTGGAGGGGATACGCAGTATTTT CASSLNGGGDTQYF
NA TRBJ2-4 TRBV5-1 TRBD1 TGCGCCAGCAGAGCCGGGACAGGGGCGGACATTCAGTACTTC CASRAGTGADIQYF
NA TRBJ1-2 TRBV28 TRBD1 TGTGCCAGCAGTGAATCCCGGGACAGGAAAACCGCTTTACGTTCCTTC CASSESRDRKTALRSF
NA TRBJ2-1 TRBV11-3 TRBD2 TGTGCCAGCAGCCGTACCGGGACTAGCGGGGGGAAGCAGTTCTTC CASSRTGTSGGKQFF
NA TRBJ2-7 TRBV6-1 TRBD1 TGTGCCAGCAGTGCATTGACAGGGGGCCGGAACGAGCAGTACTTC CASSALTGGRNEQYF
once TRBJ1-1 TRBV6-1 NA TGTGCCAGCAGTGAAGCGTGGAACACTGAAGCTTTCTTT CASSEAWNTEAFF
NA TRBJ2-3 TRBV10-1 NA TGCGCCAGCTCAATGGGGGGAAGCACAGATACGCAGTATTTT CASSMGGSTDTQYF
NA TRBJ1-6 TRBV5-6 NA TGTGCCAGCAGCCTGGCAGCAGGGGCTAATTCACCCCTCCACTTT CASSLAAGANSPLHF
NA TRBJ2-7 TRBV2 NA TGTGCCAGCAGTAAGGACTTCCCTTCCTCCTACGAGCAGTACTTC CASSKDFPSSYEQYF